A selection of T cell receptor beta chains follows, all from one sample in a study of T cell repertoires in cytomegalovirus infection. TCRdb processed the reads anew with MiXCR; each CDR3 protein has one entry. This repertoire shows about 180,000 distinct CDR3 sequences, approximately 14% found once; its top ten account for approximately 30%. The sequenced sample was PBMCs. These TCRs come from a human donor in good health (CMV status not recorded). Some clones in this sample may be carry-over from other donors' samples. The CDR3 runs from the conserved cysteine through the conserved F or W. A D gene is named only where the DNA matches it firmly. Not all rows give a size; the values are once, few, many and, for expanded clones, a class.

cdr3_nt,cdr3_aa,j_call,d_call,clone_size,v_call
TGCAGTGCTAGAAGAGTCTCTGGAAACACCATATATTTT,CSARRVSGNTIYF,TRBJ1-3,.,.,TRBV20-1
TGTGCCAGCACCCGGGGACTAGGGTACAATGAGCAGTTCTTC,CASTRGLGYNEQFF,TRBJ2-1,TRBD2,.,TRBV12-3/TRBV12-4
TGTGCCAGCAGCTTAAGAAAGGGTCCTGTGAACACTGAAGCTTTCTTT,CASSLRKGPVNTEAFF,TRBJ1-1,.,.,TRBV7-9
TGTGCCACCAGTGATTTTCGGGTTTACGCCGGGGAGCTGTTTTTT,CATSDFRVYAGELFF,TRBJ2-2,.,.,TRBV24-1
TGTGCCACCCAGGGAGGGACGAACACCGGGGAGCTGTTTTTT,CATQGGTNTGELFF,TRBJ2-2,TRBD2,.,TRBV24-1
TGTGCCAGTAGCGACAGGGTCGTAATCGACTACACCTTC,CASSDRVVIDYTF,TRBJ1-2,TRBD1,few,TRBV19
TGTGCCAGCAGTTTGTTCCCTTCTGGGGCCAACGTCCTGACTTTC,CASSLFPSGANVLTF,TRBJ2-6,.,many,TRBV12-3/TRBV12-4
TGTGCCAGCAGTGACAAGGGGGGGGTAGATACGCAGTATTTT,CASSDKGGVDTQYF,TRBJ2-3,.,.,TRBV6-4
TGTGCCAGCAGTTTATCCGGTAGCAATCAGCCCCAGCATTTT,CASSLSGSNQPQHF,TRBJ1-5,.,many,TRBV28
TGCGCCAGCAGCCAAGACTACTACAATGAGCAGTTCTTC,CASSQDYYNEQFF,TRBJ2-1,.,many,TRBV4-1
TGCAGCGCCTCGCGGGGGGCAGGAAACACCATATATTTT,CSASRGAGNTIYF,TRBJ1-3,.,.,TRBV29-1
TGTGCCAGCCGTCCCGGTAAGATGGGGAGGCGTGAGAACAATGAGCAGTTCTTC,CASRPGKMGRRENNEQFF,TRBJ2-1,.,many,TRBV7-9
TGTGCCAGCAGCACGTATTTGAAGACCCAGTACTTC,CASSTYLKTQYF,TRBJ2-5,.,few,TRBV28
TGCGCCAGCAGCCAAGTGGCGGGACCGGGTCAGCCCCAGCATTTT,CASSQVAGPGQPQHF,TRBJ1-5,.,many,TRBV4-1
TGTGCCAGCAGGCGGGACAGGGCAACCTACGAGCAGTACTTC,CASRRDRATYEQYF,TRBJ2-7,TRBD1,few,TRBV12-3/TRBV12-4
TGCAGCGTTGAAGATCGAGGGGGGCGCGCAGATACGCAGTATTTT,CSVEDRGGRADTQYF,TRBJ2-3,.,few,TRBV29-1
TGTGCCAGCCTGGACAGGAGGGACGCTGAAGCTTTCTTT,CASLDRRDAEAFF,TRBJ1-1,TRBD1,.,TRBV19
TGTGCCAGCAGCTTAGAAGGGAGGGGCTGGAATGAGCAGTTCTTC,CASSLEGRGWNEQFF,TRBJ2-1,TRBD2,.,TRBV7-2
TGTGCCAGCAGCCCCGGATTACCCCCCGGGGAGCTGTTTTTT,CASSPGLPPGELFF,TRBJ2-2,.,many,TRBV7-2
TGTGCCAGCAGTTACTCGAGTTCGGGGGGTATCGGTGGCTACACCTTC,CASSYSSSGGIGGYTF,TRBJ1-2,.,many,TRBV6-5
TGCGCCAGCAGCTTGGTGGGCTTGTGGAGCGGGGCAGGAGATACGCAGTATTTT,CASSLVGLWSGAGDTQYF,TRBJ2-3,TRBD2,many,TRBV5-1
TGTGCCAGCAGCCTCCGGACAGGGGTCGATGAAAAACTGTTTTTT,CASSLRTGVDEKLFF,TRBJ1-4,TRBD1,many,TRBV5-4
TGTGCCAGCAGCTTAAAGCGGCCGAGCTCCTACGAGCAGTACTTC,CASSLKRPSSYEQYF,TRBJ2-7,.,many,TRBV5-4
TGCAGCGCTGGGACGGGCCGGGCTGAAGCTTTCTTT,CSAGTGRAEAFF,TRBJ1-1,.,.,TRBV29-1
TGTGCCAGTAGTAGGACTCACAGGGAAAGGGGGACTGAAGCTTTCTTT,CASSRTHRERGTEAFF,TRBJ1-1,.,.,TRBV19
TGCAGTGCTACAGCAGGCTACGAGCAGTACTTC,CSATAGYEQYF,TRBJ2-7,.,.,TRBV20-1
TGTGCCAGCAGTTTATTGTGGAACACTGAAGCTTTCTTT,CASSLLWNTEAFF,TRBJ1-1,.,many,TRBV28
TGTGCCAGCAGCTTAGCGGGGGCTAGCACAGATACGCAGTATTTT,CASSLAGASTDTQYF,TRBJ2-3,.,many,TRBV7-2
TGTGCCAGCACTTCCCAAGGGGGCTCAAACAACTATGGCTACACCTTC,CASTSQGGSNNYGYTF,TRBJ1-2,TRBD1,.,TRBV6-5
TGCAGTGCCAGATCCCCGGGACTAGCGGCGGAGACCCAGTACTTC,CSARSPGLAAETQYF,TRBJ2-5,TRBD2,.,TRBV20-1
TGCAGCGTTGCTCCCACCGGGACAGGGACCAACACCGGGGAGCTGTTTTTT,CSVAPTGTGTNTGELFF,TRBJ2-2,TRBD1,.,TRBV29-1
TGTGCCAGCAGTCCTTGGGATAAGGACGGCTACACCTTC,CASSPWDKDGYTF,TRBJ1-2,.,many,TRBV12-3/TRBV12-4
TGCAGCGTTCGGACAGGGCTAGGTGAGACCCAGTACTTC,CSVRTGLGETQYF,TRBJ2-5,TRBD1,few,TRBV29-1
TGCAGCGTTGAGCATAGGAACACCGGGGAGCTGTTTTTT,CSVEHRNTGELFF,TRBJ2-2,.,.,TRBV29-1
TGCGCCAGCAGCGGGACTGGAACCAAGGAGACCCAGTACTTC,CASSGTGTKETQYF,TRBJ2-5,.,many,TRBV5-1
TGCAGTGCGGCGGAAGGGGGGGGCACCGGGGAGCTGTTTTTT,CSAAEGGGTGELFF,TRBJ2-2,.,.,TRBV20-1